This T cell receptor (beta chain) is from a study of T cell clones after liver transplantation. Study information: Post-transplant blood was tracked for graft-donor-reactive T cell clones identified in a pre-transplant mixed lymphocyte reaction. General study results and limits: Compared with third party-reactive sequences, donor-reactive ones declined more, independent of withdrawal success. A significant post-transplant drop in circulating graft-donor-reactive CD4 TCRbeta sequences occurred in most of the 8 subjects.

This table comes from immunoSEQ multiplex PCR, and its TCRdb copy is limited to in-frame clones, with some not included. The table has about 74,000 clones, about 80% seen once. The CDR3 contains 18 residues. The V gene lost 2 bases and the J gene lost 2 bases, with 21 bases spanning the gap. Looked up from germline, CDR1 is KGHSH and CDR2 is LQKENI. This clone is a singleton in its sample. Its target is not known. Sample: CD4+ T cells from blood, taken before liver transplant. This clonotype was obtained from a human donor who received a liver transplant. The genes are TRBV18 and TRBJ1-2; the D gene is possibly TRBD1 (5 bases). CDR3 amino acids: CASSPVANPSGGNYGYTF. CDR3 coding DNA: TGTGCCAGCTCACCAGTCGCCAATCCCAGCGGGGGAAACTATGGCTACACCTTC.